This TCR beta chain was sequenced in a study of CD8 T cells in Susac syndrome. Trimming cost V 5 bases and J 0 bases, with 8 bases left between them. This CDR3 region has 14 residues. The germline V gene has CDR1 SGHAT and CDR2 FQNNGV. In the case of this clonotype: Its antigen is unknown.

The RNA, about 0.5 to 1 ug, was put through reverse transcription using random hexamers. Amplification of TCR beta CDR3 by immunoSEQ multiplex PCR spanned 54 Vbeta and 13 Jbeta. TCRdb itself ran the immunoSEQ multiplex PCR reads through MiXCR, one entry per CDR3 protein. The sample shows approximately 160,000 distinct CDR3 sequences, less than 95% of them seen only once. The sequenced target, TCR beta, came from blood CD8+ and CD4+ T cells. TEMRA cells were FACS-enriched and CD8+ and CD4+ T cells negatively isolated. Overall study findings and caveats: Acknowledgment was made by the study that its TCR sequencing and HLA analysis involved a relatively small number of individuals.

The source is a human donor with multiple sclerosis. The chain links TRBV11-2 to TRBJ2-1; D could derive from TRBD1 or TRBD2 (5 bases each). Sequencing was done on a sample of CD4+ T cells from PBMCs. The CDR3: CASSRGRSYNEQFF. DNA for the CDR3: TGTGCCAGCAGCCGGGGCCGCTCCTACAATGAGCAGTTCTTC.